The 8 T cell receptor beta chains reported below all come from one sample, sequenced in a study of blood T cell repertoires in COVID-19. Sequencing was performed with immunoSEQ multiplex PCR; in TCRdb, only in-frame clones are kept and a portion is missing. This sample has under 200,000 clones, with approximately 88% found just once. Sequences were obtained from peripheral blood. Receptors were obtained from a woman of 80 years or more with active or convalescent COVID-19.

The chain has TRBV2 and TRBJ1-2, with D perhaps matching TRBD1 (5 bases). V was trimmed by 7 bases and J by 7 bases, leaving 16 bases between them. The CDR3 length is 13 residues. Germline values: CDR1 SNHLY, CDR2 FYNNEI. CDR3 residues: CASKGSRQGGYTF. CDR3 sequence (DNA): TGTGCCAGCAAAGGGTCGCGCCAGGGTGGCTACACCTTC.

V gene TRBV2 combines with J gene TRBJ2-7; 13 bases match TRBD2. CDR1 is SNHLY, CDR2 FYNNEI, per germline. V trimming: 4 bases; J trimming: 7 bases; junction bases outside the gene matches: 4. CDR3 length equals 14 residues. CDR3 DNA: TGTGCCAGCAGTGGGACTAGCGGGGGAAGTGAGCAGTACTTC. Protein product: CASSGTSGGSEQYF. Variable domain in full (rest from reference TRBV2 and TRBJ2-7): EPEVTQTPSHQVTQMGQEVILRCVPISNHLYFYWYRQILGQKVEFLVSFYNNEISEKSEIFDDQFSVERPDGSNFTLKIRSTKLEDSAMYFCASSGTSGGSEQYFGPGTRLTVT.

The chain is built from TRBV10-2 and TRBJ2-3; D ambiguous. Germline lookup yields CDR1 WSHSY and CDR2 SAAADI. Trimming cost V 4 bases and J 6 bases, with 8 bases left between them. The CDR3 length is 12 residues. CDR3 nucleotide sequence: TGCGCCAGCAGTGGGTCGCGGGATACGCAGTATTTT. Amino acid sequence: CASSGSRDTQYF.

The V gene is TRBV6-5, the J gene TRBJ1-2, with 9 bases matching TRBD1. This CDR3 is 15 amino acids long. Trimming at V came to 5 bases and at J to 6 bases, leaving 10 bases not matched to a gene. Germline lookup yields CDR1 MNHEY and CDR2 SVGAGI. The CDR3, as DNA: TGTGCCAGCAGTCCCGCTGGGACAGGGAGGAATGGCTACACCTTC. It encodes CASSPAGTGRNGYTF.

With respect to this clone: A read error may produce the germline difference seen at one junction end. The chain links TRBV6-5 to TRBJ2-5, with D possibly matching TRBD1 (5 bases). This CDR3 region has 13 residues. Germline-derived CDR1 and CDR2 are MNHEY and SVGAGI. DNA of the CDR3: TGTGCCAGCAGTGACTCGTCAGGGGAGACCCAGTACTTC. Its translation is CASSDSSGETQYF.

The chain recombines TRBV5-1 with TRBJ1-4, with TRBD1 matching 9 bases. V lost 4 bases and J lost 8; bases outside the gene matches: 6. The germline gives CDR1 SGHRS, CDR2 YFSETQ. The length of the CDR3 is 14 residues. CDR3: CASSPGQGGEKLFF. The DNA of the CDR3 is TGCGCCAGCAGCCCGGGACAGGGCGGCGAAAAACTGTTTTTT.

The genes are TRBV5-4 and TRBJ2-3, with TRBD2 matching over 7 bases. CDR1 and CDR2 from the germline V gene are SGHNT and YYREEE (reference sequence). V lost 2 bases, J lost 5 bases, and 8 bases stayed unmatched. CDR3 size: 15 residues. CDR3 loop: CASSFLGLELDTQYF. The CDR3 nucleotides are TGTGCCAGCAGCTTTCTCGGACTAGAATTAGATACGCAGTATTTT.

The chain has TRBV4-2 and TRBJ1-2, with 9 positions matching TRBD1. Per germline, CDR1 LGHNA and CDR2 YNFKEQ. The CDR3 has 15 amino acids. With 0 bases clipped from V and 7 bases from J, the junction kept 6 bases outside the gene matches. DNA of the CDR3: TGTGCCAGCAGCCAAGATAGGACAGGGGTTGGTGGCTACACCTTC. Translated: CASSQDRTGVGGYTF.